Each of the 14 T cell receptor beta chains below was sequenced from the same sample in a study of blood T cell repertoires in COVID-19. TCRdb's copy holds only in-frame clones and misses some; the assay was immunoSEQ multiplex PCR. This table has some 82,000 clones, about 86% appearing once. Sequencing used peripheral blood. The receptors derive from a man older than 75 with acute or convalescent COVID-19.

This sequence joins TRBV28 and TRBJ1-1; TRBD1 matches at 8 bases. CDR1 is MDHEN and CDR2 is SYDVKM in the germline V gene. J lost 6 bases, V lost 6 bases, and 12 bases had no gene match. The CDR3 covers 15 residues. CDR3 region: CASSPSRGRAAEAFF. Here the CDR3 DNA reads TGTGCCAGCAGCCCCTCCAGGGGGCGCGCCGCTGAAGCTTTCTTT.

The J gene is TRBJ2-1, the V gene TRBV12-3 or TRBV12-4; D gene uncertain. The V and J ends lost 4 bases and 6 bases respectively, with 7 bases between them. This CDR3 is built from 12 residues. The CDR3 here is CASSSFRNEQFF. Written as DNA, the CDR3 is TGTGCCAGCAGTTCGTTCCGCAATGAGCAGTTCTTC.

The rearrangement links TRBV5-6 to TRBJ2-5; D is unclear. The CDR3 covers 12 residues. Trimming shortened V by 1 base and J by 7 bases, and 8 bases separated the two germline ends. From germline, CDR1 is SGHDT and CDR2 YYEEEE. The CDR3 loop reads CASSLYSMTQYF. Here the CDR3 DNA reads TGTGCCAGCAGCTTGTATTCTATGACCCAGTACTTC.

This clone was counted between two and nine times. This CDR3 is CASSASPGQINQPQHF. The CDR3 nucleotides read TGTGCCAGCAGTGCATCTCCGGGACAGATAAATCAGCCCCAGCATTTT. V is TRBV2 and J is TRBJ1-5; TRBD1 agrees at 7 bases. CDR1 and CDR2 from the germline V gene are SNHLY and FYNNEI. Trimming took 4 bases from V and 4 from J; bases not matched to a gene: 10. This CDR3 spans 16 amino acids.

The chain has TRBV7-9 and TRBJ1-1, with D uncertain. Germline-derived CDR1 and CDR2 are SEHNR and FQNEAQ (reference sequence). Trimming shortened V by 5 bases and J by 5 bases, and 12 bases separated the two germline ends. The CDR3 is 13 amino acids. CDR3 protein: CASSLGGETEAFF. The CDR3 region has the DNA TGTGCCAGCAGCCTGGGCGGGGAAACTGAAGCTTTCTTT.

This clone showed up just a few times. The rearrangement uses TRBV11-2 and TRBJ2-2, with 7 bases identical to TRBD1. The CDR3 has 15 residues. Germline CDR1 SGHAT, CDR2 FQNNGV. V was clipped by 5 bases and J by 4 bases; unmatched bases: 7. CDR3 sequence (DNA): TGTGCCAGCAGCCCGAGACAGGGATCCACCGGGGAGCTGTTTTTT. This codes for CASSPRQGSTGELFF.

This chain uses TRBV7-9 with TRBJ2-7, with D possibly matching TRBD1 (7 bases). Germline CDR1 SEHNR, CDR2 FQNEAQ (reference sequence). The CDR3 has 13 amino acids. Trimming cost V 4 bases and J 3 bases, with 10 bases left between them. Here the CDR3 reads CASSSQGGYEQYF. The CDR3 bases are TGTGCCAGCAGCTCTCAGGGGGGCTACGAGCAGTACTTC.

V usage is TRBV2 and J usage is TRBJ1-2; D is undetermined. The CDR3 length is 12 residues. Germline V CDR1 and CDR2: SNHLY, FYNNEI. V shed 8 bases and J shed 4 bases, with 11 bases lying between them. CDR3 loop: CASESTSYGYTF. In nucleotides, the CDR3 is TGTGCCAGCGAATCGACAAGCTATGGCTACACCTTC.

The chain recombines TRBV7-9 with TRBJ1-2; the match to TRBD1 covers 10 bases. The CDR3 has 15 amino acids. Trimming cost V 1 base and J 9 bases; bases outside gene matches: 8. Germline values: CDR1 SEHNR, CDR2 FQNEAQ (reference sequence). The CDR3, as DNA: TGTGCCAGCAGCTTAGAGACAGGGGGCAGCGGTAGCTACACCTTC. This translates into CASSLETGGSGSYTF.

The V gene is TRBV6-5, the J gene TRBJ1-4, with D possibly matching TRBD1 (6 bases). There are 15 residues in the CDR3. The V and J ends lost 8 bases and 0 bases respectively, with 13 bases between them. The germline V gene encodes CDR1 MNHEY and CDR2 SVGAGI. The CDR3 sequence: CASLVDRSTNEKLFF. The CDR3 DNA reads TGTGCCAGCTTAGTCGACAGGTCAACTAATGAAAAACTGTTTTTT.

The J gene is TRBJ1-4, the V gene TRBV28; D gene unclear. Trimming took off 9 bases at V and 5 bases at J, with 19 bases between the two ends. Germline V CDR1 and CDR2: MDHEN, SYDVKM. The CDR3 spans 15 residues. CDR3 in DNA: TGTGCCAGTTGCCTACACAGCATCTCCAATGAAAAACTGTTTTTT. As protein: CASCLHSISNEKLFF. Full variable domain (missing parts from reference TRBV28 and TRBJ1-4): DVKVTQSSRYLVKRTGEKVFLECVQDMDHENMFWYRQDPGLGLRLIYFSYDVKMKEKGDIPEGYSVSREKKERFSLILESASTNQTSMYLCASCLHSISNEKLFFGSGTQLSVL.

The V and J genes are TRBV19 and TRBJ2-1, with 10 bases identical to TRBD2. The CDR3 length is 17 residues. Per the germline V gene, CDR1 is LNHDA and CDR2 is SQIVND (reference sequence). V lost 3 bases to trimming and J lost 9 bases; unmatched junction nucleotides: 14. The CDR3 protein is CASSIYSAGGPGGEQFF. CDR3 DNA: TGTGCCAGTAGTATCTACTCAGCGGGAGGGCCTGGGGGTGAGCAGTTCTTC.

The rearrangement links TRBV18 to TRBJ2-5; 8 bases match TRBD1. The CDR3 runs to 16 residues. From germline, CDR1 is KGHSH and CDR2 LQKENI. With 0 bases clipped from V and 0 bases from J, the junction kept 3 bases outside the gene matches. CDR3 residues: CASSPPTGGYQETQYF. The CDR3 DNA follows: TGTGCCAGCTCACCACCCACAGGGGGGTACCAAGAGACCCAGTACTTC.

This clone was seen at least ten times. This chain connects TRBV6-5 to TRBJ2-2; 8 bases fit TRBD2. Germline-derived CDR1 and CDR2 are MNHEY and SVGAGI. The CDR3 is 15 amino acids. V trimming: 5 bases; J trimming: 3 bases; junction bases outside the gene matches: 5. CDR3 loop: CASSTGLADTGELFF. The DNA of the CDR3 is TGTGCCAGCAGTACCGGACTAGCTGACACCGGGGAGCTGTTTTTT.